The present T cell receptor (beta chain) was sequenced within a study of siplizumab effects on memory and regulatory T cells. About this clone itself: Its antigen is currently unknown.

Whole-study findings and limits: Naive T cell populations appeared to exhibit greater diversity than memory cells and appeared to be major alloresponse contributors.

The CDR3 has 14 amino acids. V lost 3 bases and J lost 1, with 6 bases in between. From germline, CDR1 is SGHNT and CDR2 YENEEA. The protocol was immunoSEQ multiplex PCR, while the TCRdb copy is restricted to in-frame clones and leaves out a portion. This table holds around 94,000 clones, approximately 90% found once. V gene TRBV11-3 combines with J gene TRBJ2-2, with D uncertain. The specimen sequenced was CD4+ T cells sorted from blood. The receptor comes from a human donor in good health. The CDR3 sequence: CASSFYRNTGELFF. The DNA of the CDR3 is TGTGCCAGCAGCTTTTATCGGAACACCGGGGAGCTGTTTTTT.